The 26 T cell receptor beta chains listed next were all sequenced from one sample in a study of draining lymph node invasion in breast cancer. Memory conventional CD4 T cells were sorted as CD4+ CD45RA- CD25- cells. Via MiXCR, TCRdb re-called the bulk RNA-seq reads, giving one row per CDR3 protein. The sample yields 3,400 or so distinct CDR3 sequences, approximately 78% seen once. Material for sequencing was sorted memory CD4+ effector T cells from a lymph node. These receptors were taken from a female donor with luminal breast cancer.

The chain employs TRBV4-2 and TRBJ2-5, with D possibly TRBD2 on 5 matching bases. From germline, CDR1 is LGHNA and CDR2 YNFKEQ. Deletions cut 4 bases from V and 5 bases from J, with 14 bases between. This CDR3 region has 14 residues. The CDR3 sequence: CASSPGLTIETQYF. CDR3 in DNA: TGTGCCAGCAGCCCCGGACTGACGATTGAGACCCAGTACTTC.

This clonotype was found once. The rearrangement uses TRBV18 and TRBJ1-1; no reliable D call. V lost 6 bases and J 7 bases, leaving 12 bases between the germline ends. The CDR3 runs 12 residues. Germline-derived CDR1 and CDR2 are KGHSH and LQKENI. The CDR3 nucleotides read TGTGCCAGCTCCCTGAGAGGGAGTGAAGCTTTCTTT. Its translation is CASSLRGSEAFF.

Only one count was recorded for this clonotype. The chain is built from TRBV12-3 or TRBV12-4 and TRBJ1-5, with D maybe TRBD1 (5 bases). Trimming stripped 6 bases from V and 6 bases from J, with 15 bases between. The CDR3 has 14 residues. The CDR3 spells CASRTGTWGQPQHF. CDR3 in DNA: TGTGCCAGCAGGACCGGGACCTGGGGTCAGCCCCAGCATTTT.

The chain uses TRBV24-1 and TRBJ1-1; D is perhaps TRBD1 (6 bases). The CDR3 consists of 13 residues. V was shortened by 5 bases and J by 5 bases, with 11 bases between the two germline ends. Per the germline V gene, CDR1 is KGHDR and CDR2 is SFDVKD. CDR3: CATSGGGETEAFF. The CDR3 DNA follows: TGTGCCACCAGTGGAGGGGGAGAGACTGAAGCTTTCTTT.

A word on this clonotype: An end of the junction differs from the germline gene, which may be a read error. This sequence joins TRBV5-1 and TRBJ2-7, with D possibly being TRBD2 (5 bases). Germline CDR1 reads SGHRS; CDR2 reads YFSETQ. The CDR3 spans 15 residues. CDR3 in DNA: TGCGACAGCAGCTTTGACGGGCCCTCCCGGGGCGAGCAGTACTTC. Translated: CDSSFDGPSRGEQYF.

With regard to this clonotype: At one of its ends the junction is not consistent with the germline gene, which may arise from a read error. V is TRBV9 and J is TRBJ2-2; D possibly corresponds to TRBD2 (6 bases). This CDR3 comprises 16 residues. Germline-derived CDR1 and CDR2 are SGDLS and YYNGEE. In DNA, the CDR3 is TGTGCCAGCAGCGTAGGTAGCGGCCACAACATCGGGGAGCTGTTTTTT. It yields the protein CASSVGSGHNIGELFF. The full variable domain, with the rest looked up from reference TRBV9 and TRBJ2-2, is DSGVTQTPKHLITATGQRVTLRCSPRSGDLSVYWYQQSLDQGLQFLIQYYNGEERAKGNILERFSAQQFPDLHSELNLSSLELGDSALYFCASSVGSGHNIGELFFGEGSRLTVL.

The rearrangement links TRBV19 to TRBJ1-2, with 9 nucleotides matching TRBD1. This CDR3 is 13 amino acids long. The germline gives CDR1 LNHDA, CDR2 SQIVND (reference sequence). Trimming cost V 4 bases and J 7 bases; bases outside gene matches: 4. The CDR3 protein is CASSTTGGVGYTF. The CDR3 DNA is TGTGCCAGTAGTACGACAGGGGGTGTTGGCTACACCTTC.

This chain joins TRBV7-9 and TRBJ1-5, with 7 bases matching TRBD1. J lost 5 bases, V lost 1 base, and 2 bases had no gene match. Germline CDR1 SEHNR, CDR2 FQNEAQ (reference sequence). The length of the CDR3 is 14 residues. The CDR3: CASSLGTGHQPQHF. The CDR3, as DNA: TGTGCCAGCAGCTTAGGGACAGGTCATCAGCCCCAGCATTTT. Looking up the rest from reference TRBV7-9 and TRBJ1-5 gives the full variable domain: DTGVSQNPRHKITKRGQNVTFRCDPISEHNRLYWYRQTLGQGPEFLTYFQNEAQLEKSRLLSDRFSAERPKGSFSTLEIQRTEQGDSAMYLCASSLGTGHQPQHFGDGTRLSIL.

This clonotype was seen once. This chain links TRBV2 with TRBJ2-2; possible D gene TRBD1, 5 bases. The V end lost 0 bases, the J end lost 4 bases, and 9 bases lay between the germline ends. Germline CDR1 is SNHLY and CDR2 is FYNNEI. The CDR3 covers 15 residues. The DNA for the CDR3 is TGTGCCAGCAGTGAAGCGGGAAGGGGCACCGGGGAGCTGTTTTTT. Translating it yields CASSEAGRGTGELFF. The full variable domain, rest sourced from reference TRBV2 and TRBJ2-2, is EPEVTQTPSHQVTQMGQEVILRCVPISNHLYFYWYRQILGQKVEFLVSFYNNEISEKSEIFDDQFSVERPDGSNFTLKIRSTKLEDSAMYFCASSEAGRGTGELFFGEGSRLTVL.

The V and J genes are TRBV4-2 and TRBJ2-5, with no clear D. With 4 bases removed from V and 3 bases from J, the gap between germline ends came to 9 bases. The CDR3 is made up of 13 amino acids. Germline V gene data show CDR1 as LGHNA and CDR2 as YNFKEQ. CDR3 amino acids: CASSPRTEETQYF. DNA for the CDR3: TGTGCCAGCAGCCCTCGTACTGAAGAGACCCAGTACTTC.

The chain employs TRBV6-1 and TRBJ1-5, with D uncertain. Germline V gene data show CDR1 as MNHNS and CDR2 as SASEGT. CDR3 length: 11 residues. V shed 9 bases and J shed 5 bases, with 8 bases lying between them. As DNA, the CDR3 is TGTGCCAGTGGTCGGGATCAGCCCCAGCATTTT. This gives the protein CASGRDQPQHF.

Remarks on this clonotype: At one end, the junction sequence differs from germline, possibly due to a read error. The rearrangement uses TRBV7-2 and TRBJ2-1; 8 bases are shared with TRBD2. CDR1 is SGHTA and CDR2 is FQGNSA in the germline V gene. This CDR3 is built from 14 residues. The CDR3 DNA sequence: TGTGCCAGCAGCTTTAGCGGGGCCTACAATGAGCAGTTCTTT. Its protein is CASSFSGAYNEQFF.

V usage is TRBV11-2 and J usage is TRBJ1-2; weak D call: TRBD1 (6 bases). The germline CDR1 and CDR2 sequences are SGHAT and FQNNGV. The V and J ends lost 2 bases and 4 bases respectively, with 17 bases between them. The CDR3 spans 16 residues. CDR3 nucleotide sequence: TGTGCCAGCAGCTTATTCCTGGGGGCAGGGAGCTATGGCTACACCTTC. Its translation: CASSLFLGAGSYGYTF.

This chain links TRBV20-1 with TRBJ2-7; 9 bases fit TRBD1. This CDR3 is 15 amino acids long. Germline loops: CDR1 DFQATT, CDR2 SNEGSKA (reference sequence). J was trimmed by 6 bases and V by 0 bases; bases with no gene match: 9. The CDR3, as DNA: TGCAGTGCTAGAGATTCGACACAGGGGGCAAGCGAGCAGTACTTC. Residues: CSARDSTQGASEQYF.

The chain recombines TRBV20-1 with TRBJ2-5; D not certain. The CDR3 consists of 11 residues. Germline-derived CDR1 and CDR2 are DFQATT and SNEGSKA (reference sequence). V shed 0 bases and J shed 7 bases, with 6 bases lying between them. The CDR3 sequence is CSARDRRTQYF. The CDR3 DNA is TGCAGTGCTAGAGATAGGAGGACCCAGTACTTC.

A single count supports this clonotype. The chain is built from TRBV4-2 and TRBJ2-3, with 14 bases matching TRBD2. Germline trimming cut 6 bases from V and 1 base from J; bases unmatched to any gene: 15. Per the germline V gene, CDR1 is LGHNA and CDR2 is YNFKEQ. The CDR3 totals 20 residues. The CDR3 DNA reads as TGTGCCAGCAGTCCAAGATCGGGACTAGCGGGAGAGGGGGGCACAGATACGCAGTATTTT. Its protein product is CASSPRSGLAGEGGTDTQYF.

The chain uses TRBV20-1 and TRBJ1-6; D might be TRBD1 (6 bases). The V end lost 3 bases, the J end lost 7 bases, and 16 bases lay between the germline ends. The length of the CDR3 is 15 residues. The V gene's germline CDR1 is DFQATT and CDR2 SNEGSKA (reference sequence). The CDR3 coding sequence is TGCAGTGCTAGTCCCAGGGGTTTCAGGAATTCACCCCTCCACTTT. Translation gives CSASPRGFRNSPLHF.

The rearrangement links TRBV10-2 to TRBJ2-3; 9 bases are shared with TRBD1. The length of the CDR3 is 15 residues. V shed 4 bases, J shed 1 base, and the junction held 3 bases outside the gene matches. In germline, CDR1 is WSHSY, CDR2 SAAADI. CDR3 residues: CASSVQGAGTDTQYF. CDR3 DNA sequence: TGCGCCAGCAGTGTACAGGGGGCTGGCACAGATACGCAGTATTTT.

The gene calls are TRBV3-1 and TRBJ1-4, with D possibly matching TRBD1 (6 bases). Between the trimmed V and J ends, which lost 0 bases and 5 bases, there was a span of 13 bases. The CDR3 consists of 16 residues. Germline CDR1 LGHDT, CDR2 YNNKEL (reference sequence). The CDR3 DNA reads TGTGCCAGCAGCCAAGACTTCAGGGGTACCAATGAAAAACTGTTTTTT. The encoded protein is CASSQDFRGTNEKLFF.

The chain's CDR3 is CASSFGVAGAGETQYF. CDR3 bases: TGTGCCAGCAGCTTCGGAGTGGCGGGAGCGGGAGAGACCCAGTACTTC. This chain links TRBV5-4 with TRBJ2-5, with 7 bases matching TRBD2. This CDR3 contains 16 residues. Germline assignment: CDR1 SGHNT and CDR2 YYREEE (reference sequence). With V trimmed by 2 bases and J by 4 bases, 11 bases remained unmatched.

The genes are TRBV29-1 and TRBJ2-2; D is unclear. CDR3 length: 11 amino acids. CDR1 is SQVTM and CDR2 is ANQGSEA in the germline V gene. The ends were cut back, 5 bases at V and 2 bases at J, with 3 bases in the middle. The CDR3, as DNA: TGCAGCGTTCGAAACACCGGGGAGCTGTTTTTT. Protein product: CSVRNTGELFF.

This clonotype was observed a single time. V and J are TRBV20-1 and TRBJ1-5; D is ambiguous. V lost 7 bases to trimming and J lost 6 bases, with 13 bases between them. Per germline, CDR1 DFQATT and CDR2 SNEGSKA (reference sequence). The length of the CDR3 is 12 residues. The CDR3 here is CSVLQGSQPQHF. The CDR3 DNA is TGCAGTGTCTTACAAGGTAGTCAGCCCCAGCATTTT.

The chain uses TRBV4-2 and TRBJ2-7; tentatively, D is TRBD1 or TRBD2 (5 bases each). In germline, CDR1 is LGHNA, CDR2 YNFKEQ. The CDR3 extends over 15 amino acids. Trimming left V 1 base short and J 6 bases short, with 16 bases between. CDR3 in amino acids: CASSQGGAILVEQYF. In DNA form, the CDR3 reads TGTGCCAGCAGCCAAGGAGGGGCGATACTGGTCGAGCAGTACTTC.

The chain joins TRBV12-3 or TRBV12-4 to TRBJ1-2; D gene ambiguous. Trimming cost V 8 bases and J 4 bases, with 17 bases left between them. This CDR3 has 14 amino acids. This CDR3 is CASSVRPEFYGYTF. DNA of the CDR3: TGTGCCAGCTCCGTCCGACCCGAGTTCTATGGCTACACCTTC.

The chain couples TRBV7-2 to TRBJ2-3; D may match TRBD1 or TRBD2 (5 bases each). The CDR3 is made up of 14 amino acids. V dropped 5 bases and J dropped 1 base, with 10 bases sitting between them. Germline CDR1 reads SGHTA; CDR2 reads FQGNSA. CDR3 in DNA: TGTGCCAGCAGCCCGAGAGGGGGCACAGATACGCAGTATTTT. This sequence encodes CASSPRGGTDTQYF.

The chain joins TRBV11-1 to TRBJ2-1, with 10 bases aligning to TRBD2. J was trimmed by 7 bases and V by 5 bases; bases with no gene match: 5. The CDR3 loop spans 14 amino acids. The V gene's germline CDR1 is SGHAT and CDR2 FQDESV (reference sequence). CDR3 DNA: TGTGCCAGCAGCGCGTCTAGCGGGAGAAATGAGCAGTTCTTC. Its protein is CASSASSGRNEQFF.